The 24 T cell receptor beta chains in this list originate from one sample, sequenced in a study of T cell repertoires in cytomegalovirus infection. TCRdb re-called the reads through MiXCR, storing one row per CDR3 protein. The sample includes 55,000 to 85,000 distinct CDR3 sequences, more than 20% seen only once; the top ten take approximately 68%. Their cognate antigens are unknown. This specimen consisted of CD8+ T cells from cultured PBMCs, obtained from culture after CMV antigen stimulation. These receptor sequences come from a human donor in good health (CMV status not recorded). Some clones in this sample may be carry-over from other donors' samples.

This rearrangement joins TRBV6-5 to TRBJ2-6, with D possibly TRBD2 on 5 matching bases. The ends were cut back, 0 bases at V and 2 bases at J, with 5 bases in the middle. Looked up from germline, CDR1 is MNHEY and CDR2 is SVGAGI. This CDR3 is built from 15 residues. The CDR3 loop is CASSYSAAGANVLTF. The CDR3 DNA sequence: TGTGCCAGCAGTTACTCAGCGGCTGGGGCCAACGTCCTGACTTTC.

This clonotype was seen a few times. The V and J genes are TRBV6-6 and TRBJ1-1; TRBD1 is a possible D gene (5 bases). The V gene's germline CDR1 is MNHNY and CDR2 SVGAGI (reference sequence). The CDR3 totals 15 residues. Between the trimmed V and J ends, which lost 0 bases and 5 bases, there was a span of 13 bases. The CDR3 DNA is TGTGCCAGCAGTTACTCGGGGGGGACTGGAACTGAAGCTTTCTTT. Amino acid sequence: CASSYSGGTGTEAFF.

The chain combines TRBV7-9 with TRBJ1-1; D is possibly TRBD1 (6 bases). Trimming removed 5 bases from V and 5 bases from J, with 12 bases in between. The CDR3 contains 13 residues. In germline, CDR1 is SEHNR, CDR2 FQNEAQ (reference sequence). The CDR3 nucleotides are TGTGCCAGCAGCCCCATGGGGGCAACTGAAGCTTTCTTT. It is translated as CASSPMGATEAFF. The full variable domain, completed using reference TRBV7-9 and TRBJ1-1, is DTGVSQNPRHKITKRGQNVTFRCDPISEHNRLYWYRQTLGQGPEFLTYFQNEAQLEKSRLLSDRFSAERPKGSFSTLEIQRTEQGDSAMYLCASSPMGATEAFFGQGTRLTVV.

The gene calls are TRBV7-9 and TRBJ2-7; TRBD1 is a possible D gene (6 bases). The CDR3 runs 13 residues. Germline V gene data show CDR1 as SEHNR and CDR2 as FQNEAQ (reference sequence). Trimming stripped 5 bases from V and 6 bases from J, with 14 bases between. The CDR3 DNA sequence: TGTGCCAGCAGCCCGGAACAGGGCGTCGAGCAGTACTTC. Translated: CASSPEQGVEQYF. Using reference TRBV7-9 and TRBJ2-7 for the parts outside the CDR3, the full variable domain is DTGVSQNPRHKITKRGQNVTFRCDPISEHNRLYWYRQTLGQGPEFLTYFQNEAQLEKSRLLSDRFSAERPKGSFSTLEIQRTEQGDSAMYLCASSPEQGVEQYFGPGTRLTVT.

This clonotype was seen only a few times. This rearrangement joins TRBV9 to TRBJ2-5; no clear D. Per the germline V gene, CDR1 is SGDLS and CDR2 is YYNGEE. The germline V and J ends were trimmed by 0 bases and 0 bases, with 6 bases remaining between them. The CDR3 totals 14 residues. DNA for the CDR3: TGTGCCAGCAGCGTAGAAATGTACCAAGAGACCCAGTACTTC. Its protein is CASSVEMYQETQYF.

The chain joins TRBV27 to TRBJ2-1; perhaps TRBD2 as D (5 bases). The germline V gene encodes CDR1 MNHEY and CDR2 SMNVEV (reference sequence). CDR3 length: 13 amino acids. V lost 2 bases and J lost 14, with 16 bases in between. CDR3 residues: CASSLRQAPGEFF. The CDR3 DNA is TGTGCCAGCAGTTTACGGCAGGCCCCCGGGGAGTTCTTC.

Of note for this clonotype: A much larger clone differs from this one at a single base, so this may be a read error. J is TRBJ1-1 and V is TRBV7-8; a weak D match, TRBD1 (6 bases). The CDR3 has 16 residues. Per the germline V gene, CDR1 is SGHVS and CDR2 is FQNEAQ. The CDR3 reads CASSHELGAWDTEASF. The CDR3 DNA is TGTGCCAGCAGCCACGAGTTAGGGGCCTGGGACACTGAAGCTTCCTTT.

The gene calls are TRBV27 and TRBJ2-7; D may be TRBD2 (5 bases). V shed 4 bases and J shed 7 bases, with 8 bases lying between them. The CDR3 runs to 11 residues. The V gene's germline CDR1 is MNHEY and CDR2 SMNVEV (reference sequence). The CDR3 nucleotides read TGTGCCAGCAGTTCCGGGGTGGAGCAGTACTTC. Its protein product is CASSSGVEQYF.

This clonotype came up once. The V and J genes are TRBV6-2 or TRBV6-3 and TRBJ2-3, with TRBD2 matching over 12 bases. The CDR3 length is 17 residues. Germline CDR1 MNHEY, CDR2 SVGEGT. V shed 0 bases and J 1 base; nucleotides not matched to a gene: 2. CDR3 protein: CASSYSRTSGGTDTQYF. CDR3 sequence (DNA): TGTGCCAGCAGTTACTCTCGGACTAGCGGGGGCACAGATACGCAGTATTTT.

The rearrangement joins TRBV7-3 to TRBJ1-2; possible D gene TRBD1, 5 bases. Germline V gives CDR1 SGHTA, CDR2 FQGTGA. The V end was cut by 5 bases, the J end by 5 bases, with 9 bases between. The CDR3 runs 12 residues. The CDR3 nucleotides are TGTGCCAGCAGCACTCCAGGGTATGGCTACACCTTC. This translates into CASSTPGYGYTF.

The table lists this clonotype with a few counts. The V gene is TRBV4-1, the J gene TRBJ2-1; 7 bases fit TRBD2. Trimming took 2 bases from V and 8 from J; bases not matched to a gene: 12. CDR3 length: 16 amino acids. Germline CDR1 is MGHRA and CDR2 is YSYEKL. DNA of the CDR3: TGCGCCAGCAGCCAACTCGCTAGCGGTTCTACAGATGAGCAGTTCTTC. Amino acids: CASSQLASGSTDEQFF.

In this sample, this clonotype turned up a few times. The chain is built from TRBV14 and TRBJ2-5; 9 bases match TRBD2. Germline CDR1 and CDR2: SGHDN and FVKESK. The length of the CDR3 is 16 residues. The ends lost 5 bases at V and 5 bases at J; junction bases unmatched: 12. This CDR3 is CASSRGLAGRMETQYF. The CDR3 DNA reads as TGTGCCAGCAGCAGGGGGCTAGCGGGGCGGATGGAGACCCAGTACTTC.

J is TRBJ1-1 and V is TRBV4-1; D perhaps matches TRBD1 (5 bases). The germline gives CDR1 MGHRA, CDR2 YSYEKL. The ends were cut back, 1 base at V and 8 bases at J, with 11 bases in the middle. This CDR3 is 13 amino acids long. The CDR3 DNA is TGCGCCAGCAGCCAAGCGCAGGGCGCAGAAGCTTTCTTT. Protein product: CASSQAQGAEAFF.

This rearrangement joins TRBV12-3 or TRBV12-4 to TRBJ2-1; 8 positions match TRBD2. The length of the CDR3 is 14 residues. Trimming took 3 bases from V and 5 from J; bases not matched to a gene: 3. The CDR3 DNA follows: TGTGCCAGCAGTTTTCAACTAGCGGACAATGAGCAGTTCTTC. It specifies CASSFQLADNEQFF.

This clonotype occurred a few times. This rearrangement joins TRBV5-8 to TRBJ1-3; no firm D call. This CDR3 is built from 14 residues. V was clipped by 3 bases and J by 0 bases, with 7 bases between them. Germline CDR1 SGHTS, CDR2 YDEGEE. In DNA, the CDR3 is TGTGCCAGCAGCTACGGAGGCTCTGGAAACACCATATATTTT. Encoded protein: CASSYGGSGNTIYF. Based on the CDR3 plus reference TRBV5-8 and TRBJ1-3, the full variable domain is EAGVTQSPTHLIKTRGQQATLRCSPISGHTSVYWYQQALGLGLQFLLWYDEGEERNRGNFPPRFSGRQFPNYSSELNVNALELEDSALYLCASSYGGSGNTIYFGEGSWLTVV.

The rearrangement uses TRBV7-9 and TRBJ2-1; D ambiguous. This CDR3 comprises 13 residues. Trimming stripped 5 bases from V and 4 bases from J, with 9 bases between. Germline CDR1 SEHNR, CDR2 FQNEAQ (reference sequence). As DNA, the CDR3 is TGTGCCAGCAGCCAGGCCGGATACAATGAGCAGTTCTTC. Translated: CASSQAGYNEQFF.

This clonotype was detected ten times or more. The V call is TRBV7-8, the J call TRBJ2-3, with 8 bases aligning to TRBD2. The CDR3 totals 16 residues. V dropped 5 bases and J dropped 0; count of bases not matched to a gene: 7. The V gene's germline CDR1 is SGHVS and CDR2 FQNEAQ. As DNA, the CDR3 is TGTGCCAGCAGCCTCACTAGCGGTCTTAGCACAGATACGCAGTATTTT. Translated: CASSLTSGLSTDTQYF.

This chain connects TRBV6-2 or TRBV6-3 to TRBJ2-7; possibly TRBD1 for D (5 bases). The CDR3 is 12 residues long. Germline CDR1 and CDR2: MNHEY and SVGEGT. The ends were cut back, 6 bases at V and 6 bases at J, with 12 bases in the middle. CDR3 in DNA: TGTGCCAGCAGCCCAGGTGGGGCCGAGCAGTACTTC. Translating gives CASSPGGAEQYF.

This clonotype appeared a few times. The gene calls are TRBV27 and TRBJ1-5; 8 nucleotides agree with TRBD1. The CDR3 is made up of 12 amino acids. V lost 5 bases, J lost 11 bases, and 5 bases stayed unmatched. Per the germline V gene, CDR1 is MNHEY and CDR2 is SMNVEV (reference sequence). The CDR3 sequence: CASSGGQGAQHF. CDR3 nucleotide sequence: TGTGCCAGCAGTGGAGGACAGGGAGCCCAGCATTTT.

This chain joins TRBV5-6 and TRBJ1-2; TRBD1 matches 8 bases. V shed 4 bases and J 3 bases; nucleotides not matched to a gene: 5. Per germline, CDR1 SGHDT and CDR2 YYEEEE. This CDR3 is built from 14 residues. The CDR3 protein is CASSVGQGDYGYTF. CDR3 nucleotides: TGTGCCAGCAGCGTTGGACAGGGCGACTATGGCTACACCTTC. Combining the CDR3 with reference TRBV5-6 and TRBJ1-2 gives the whole variable domain DAGVTQSPTHLIKTRGQQVTLRCSPKSGHDTVSWYQQALGQGPQFIFQYYEEEERQRGNFPDRFSGHQFPNYSSELNVNALLLGDSALYLCASSVGQGDYGYTFGSGTRLTVV.

The gene calls are TRBV11-2 and TRBJ2-3; 9 bases map to TRBD2. Germline V gene lookup returns CDR1 SGHAT and CDR2 FQNNGV. CDR3 size: 21 residues. The trim removed 2 bases at V and 0 bases at J, leaving 18 bases unmatched. The CDR3, as DNA: TGTGCCAGCAGCTTACCCGTGGCGGGGGGGCTAAGTCAGTATAGCACAGATACGCAGTATTTT. The encoded protein is CASSLPVAGGLSQYSTDTQYF.

The chain has TRBV12-3 or TRBV12-4 and TRBJ1-1; D perhaps matches TRBD1 (5 bases). The CDR3 loop spans 11 amino acids. V lost 6 bases, J lost 10 bases, and 12 bases lay in between. CDR3 DNA: TGTGCCAGCAGGTCCTCAGGGAGAGCTTTCTTT. This encodes CASRSSGRAFF.

This chain links TRBV7-2 with TRBJ1-5, with 7 bases fitting TRBD1. CDR1 is SGHTA, CDR2 FQGNSA, per germline. The CDR3 is 15 residues long. J was trimmed by 3 bases and V by 3 bases; bases with no gene match: 5. The CDR3 DNA follows: TGTGCCAGCAGCTTGGGCAGGGGGTACAATCAGCCCCAGCATTTT. As protein: CASSLGRGYNQPQHF.

This clonotype has more than one count but fewer than ten. The chain combines TRBV11-2 with TRBJ1-2; D is uncertain. The germline V gene encodes CDR1 SGHAT and CDR2 FQNNGV. This CDR3 spans 13 amino acids. Trimming stripped 5 bases from V and 10 bases from J, with 17 bases between. The CDR3 is CASSPYYPGLYTF. Here the CDR3 DNA reads TGTGCCAGCAGCCCATATTACCCAGGCCTCTACACCTTC.